This TCR beta chain was observed in a study of cytomegalovirus exposure and HLA in healthy donors. The PCR ran on 60 Vbeta and 13 Jbeta primers. Only in-frame clones appear in the TCRdb table, and some are missing; sequencing was by immunoSEQ multiplex PCR. The sample consists of about 160,000 clones, over 70% of them appearing once. The germline CDR1 and CDR2 sequences are MNHNY and SVGAGI (reference sequence). This CDR3 comprises 15 residues. The V end lost 6 bases, the J end lost 7 bases, and 19 bases lay between the germline ends. The TCR originated in a male donor in good health and CMV-seropositive. The source material was PBMCs. The V call is TRBV6-6, the J call TRBJ2-1; a weak D match, TRBD1 (6 bases). The CDR3 here is CASSRGQTSRNEQFF. In nucleotides, the CDR3 is TGTGCCAGCAGCCGAGGACAGACCTCTCGGAATGAGCAGTTCTTC.